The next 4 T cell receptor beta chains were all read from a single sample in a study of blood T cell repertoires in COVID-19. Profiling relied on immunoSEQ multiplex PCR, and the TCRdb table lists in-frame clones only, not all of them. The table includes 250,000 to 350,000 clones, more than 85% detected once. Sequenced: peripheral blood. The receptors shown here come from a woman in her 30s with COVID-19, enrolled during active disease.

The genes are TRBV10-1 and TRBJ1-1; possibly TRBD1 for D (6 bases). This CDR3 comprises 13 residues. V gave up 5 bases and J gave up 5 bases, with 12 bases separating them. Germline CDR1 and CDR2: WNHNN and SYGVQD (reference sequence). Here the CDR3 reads CASSQGLRTEAFF. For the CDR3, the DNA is TGCGCCAGCAGTCAGGGGTTGCGGACTGAAGCTTTCTTT.

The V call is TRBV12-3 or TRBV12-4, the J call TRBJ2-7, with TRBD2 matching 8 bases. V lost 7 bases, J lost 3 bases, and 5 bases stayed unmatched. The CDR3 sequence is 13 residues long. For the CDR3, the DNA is TGTGCCAGCACCCTCGGGGGGGGCTACGAGCAGTACTTC. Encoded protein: CASTLGGGYEQYF.

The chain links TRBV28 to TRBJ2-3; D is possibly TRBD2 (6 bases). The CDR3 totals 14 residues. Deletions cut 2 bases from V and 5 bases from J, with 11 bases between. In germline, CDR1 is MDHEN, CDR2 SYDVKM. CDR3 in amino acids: CASSLRGRRDTQYF. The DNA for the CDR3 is TGTGCCAGCAGTTTAAGAGGGAGGAGAGATACGCAGTATTTT.

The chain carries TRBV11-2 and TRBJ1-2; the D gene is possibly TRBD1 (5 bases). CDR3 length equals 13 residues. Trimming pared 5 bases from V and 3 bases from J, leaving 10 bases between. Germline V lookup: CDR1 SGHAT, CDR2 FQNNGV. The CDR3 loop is CASSQDSDYGYTF. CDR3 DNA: TGTGCCAGCAGCCAAGACAGTGACTATGGCTACACCTTC. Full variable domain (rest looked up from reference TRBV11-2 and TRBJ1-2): EAGVAQSPRYKIIEKRQSVAFWCNPISGHATLYWYQQILGQGPKLLIQFQNNGVVDDSQLPKDRFSAERLKGVDSTLKIQPAKLEDSAVYLCASSQDSDYGYTFGSGTRLTVV.